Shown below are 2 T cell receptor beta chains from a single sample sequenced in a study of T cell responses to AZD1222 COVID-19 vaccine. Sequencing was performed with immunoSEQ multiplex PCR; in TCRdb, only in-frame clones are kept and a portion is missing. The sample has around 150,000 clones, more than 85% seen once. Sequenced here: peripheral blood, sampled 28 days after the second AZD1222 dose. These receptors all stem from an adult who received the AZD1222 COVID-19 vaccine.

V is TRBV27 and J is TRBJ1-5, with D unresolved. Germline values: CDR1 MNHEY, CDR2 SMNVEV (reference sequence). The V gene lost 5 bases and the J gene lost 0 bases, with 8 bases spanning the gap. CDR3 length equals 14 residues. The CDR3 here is CASSPRNSNQPQHF. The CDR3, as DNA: TGTGCCAGCAGTCCCAGAAATAGCAATCAGCCCCAGCATTTT.

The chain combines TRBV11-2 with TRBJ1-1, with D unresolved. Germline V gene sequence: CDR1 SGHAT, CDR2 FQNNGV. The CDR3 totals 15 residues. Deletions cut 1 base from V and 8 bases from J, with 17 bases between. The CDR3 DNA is TGTGCCAGCAGCTTAGGGGAATCCGGTGCCATCGAAGCTTTCTTT. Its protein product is CASSLGESGAIEAFF.